This T cell receptor beta chain appears in the sequencing data of a study of blood T cell repertoires in COVID-19. In this sample, this clone turned up a few times. The V segment lost 2 bases and the J segment 0 bases; nucleotides outside the gene matches: 4. This CDR3 is 15 amino acids long. Per the germline V gene, CDR1 is SGHRS and CDR2 is YFSETQ. Profiled with immunoSEQ multiplex PCR; TCRdb holds only in-frame clones, not every one. Here the sample spans roughly 220,000 clones, around 89% being singletons. Sequenced input: PBMCs or T cells enriched from blood (not recorded which). The origin of this receptor is a woman aged 18 to 35 in a cohort exposed to, infected with or recovered from COVID-19 (not recorded which). J is TRBJ1-1 and V is TRBV5-1; 7 nucleotides agree with TRBD1. The CDR3 DNA reads TGCGCCAGCAGCTTAAGCAGGGGGTTGAACACTGAAGCTTTCTTT. Protein product: CASSLSRGLNTEAFF.